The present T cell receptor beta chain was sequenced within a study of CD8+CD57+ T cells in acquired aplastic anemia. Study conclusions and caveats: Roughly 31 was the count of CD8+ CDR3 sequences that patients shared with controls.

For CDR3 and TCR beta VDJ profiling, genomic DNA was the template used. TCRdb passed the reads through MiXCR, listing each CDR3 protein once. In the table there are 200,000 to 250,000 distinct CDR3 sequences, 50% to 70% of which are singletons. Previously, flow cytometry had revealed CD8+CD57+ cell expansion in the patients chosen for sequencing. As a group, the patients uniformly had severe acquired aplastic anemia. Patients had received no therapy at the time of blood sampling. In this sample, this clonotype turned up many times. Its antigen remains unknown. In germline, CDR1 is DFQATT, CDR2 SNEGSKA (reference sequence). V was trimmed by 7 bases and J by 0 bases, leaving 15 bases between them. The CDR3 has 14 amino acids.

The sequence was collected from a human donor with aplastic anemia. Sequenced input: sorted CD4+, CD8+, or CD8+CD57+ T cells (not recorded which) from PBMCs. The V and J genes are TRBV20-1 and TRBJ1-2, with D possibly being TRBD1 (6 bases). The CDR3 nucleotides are TGCAGTGTACAGGGAAAGGCTCCTAACTATGGCTACACCTTC. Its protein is CSVQGKAPNYGYTF.